This TCR beta chain was sequenced for a study of technical replicates of blood from several donors (dated by TCRdb to about 2017). As to this clone: Its antigen is currently not known. Base qualities are not provided; no much larger clone lies one nucleotide away.

The library was prepared using the immunoSEQ multiplex PCR assay. TCRdb carries this immuneACCESS record with in-frame sequences only. Its versions omit some clonotypes, under half of them owing to an unresolved V gene in the studies checked, with the rest unexplained. The table for this sample lists 70,000 or so clones; approximately 88% of them were counted only once. About 4.5% of the sample rests with the top ten. Compared with germline, V lacks 5 bases and J lacks 1 base; bases without a gene match: 4. CDR1 SGHRS and CDR2 YFSETQ were looked up in the germline V gene. From cysteine to phenylalanine, the CDR3 is 15 amino acids long. Only the CDR3 part of the read is kept: 45 bases, read in frame from the first base.

The TCR originated in a human donor in good health. Some clones in this sample may be carry-over from other donors' samples. The specimen sequenced was PBMCs. The rearranged segments are TRBV5-1 and TRBJ2-1, with 9 central nucleotides matching TRBD2. The bases are TGCGCCAGCAGGCTAGCGGGATCTTCCTACAATGAGCAGTTCTTC. Translated, this is CASRLAGSSYNEQFF.